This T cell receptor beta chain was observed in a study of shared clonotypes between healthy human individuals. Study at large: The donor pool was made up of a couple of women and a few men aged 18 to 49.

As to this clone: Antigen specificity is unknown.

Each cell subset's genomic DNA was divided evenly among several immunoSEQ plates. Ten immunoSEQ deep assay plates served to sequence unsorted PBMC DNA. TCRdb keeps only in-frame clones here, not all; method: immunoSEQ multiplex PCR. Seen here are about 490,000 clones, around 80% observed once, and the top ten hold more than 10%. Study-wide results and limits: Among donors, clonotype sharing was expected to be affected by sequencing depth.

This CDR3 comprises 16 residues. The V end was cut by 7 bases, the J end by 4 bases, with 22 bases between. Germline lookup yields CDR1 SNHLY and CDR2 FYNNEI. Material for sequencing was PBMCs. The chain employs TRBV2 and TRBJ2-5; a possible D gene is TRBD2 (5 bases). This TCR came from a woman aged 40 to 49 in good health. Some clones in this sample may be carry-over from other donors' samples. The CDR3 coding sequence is TGTGCCAGCAATAGGAGGAGCGGCTCTGGACGAGAGACCCAGTACTTC. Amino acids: CASNRRSGSGRETQYF.